There are many counts of the clone carrying this T cell receptor (beta chain). The sample is drawn from a study of T cell repertoires in cytomegalovirus infection. Overall study context: Public TCR beta signatures provided an indication of both CMV infection and a matching HLA type.

TCRdb called the reads again in MiXCR, with one record for every CDR3 protein. The repertoire consists of 70,000 to 75,000 distinct CDR3 sequences, with 3% to 4.5% occurring once and the leading ten covering roughly 22%. The specimen was PBMCs. This receptor was identified in a human donor in good health (CMV status not recorded). Some clones in this sample may be carry-over from other donors' samples.

The CDR3 spells CASSLETGQNIQYF. The CDR3, as DNA: TGCGCCAGCAGCCTAGAAACAGGACAAAACATTCAGTACTTC. V is TRBV4-3 and J is TRBJ2-4; D is possibly TRBD1 (5 bases). In germline, CDR1 is LGHNA, CDR2 YSLEER. This CDR3 has 14 amino acids. The ends were cut back, 4 bases at V and 5 bases at J, with 12 bases in the middle.